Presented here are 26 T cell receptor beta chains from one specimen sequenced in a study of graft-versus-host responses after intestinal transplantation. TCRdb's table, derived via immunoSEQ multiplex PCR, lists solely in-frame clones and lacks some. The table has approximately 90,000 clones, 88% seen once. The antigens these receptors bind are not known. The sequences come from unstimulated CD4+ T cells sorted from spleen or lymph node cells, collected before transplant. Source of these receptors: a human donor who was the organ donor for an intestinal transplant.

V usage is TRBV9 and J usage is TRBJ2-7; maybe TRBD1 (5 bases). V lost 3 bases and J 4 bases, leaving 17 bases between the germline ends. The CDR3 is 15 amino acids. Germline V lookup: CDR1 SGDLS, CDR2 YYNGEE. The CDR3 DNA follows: TGTGCCAGCAGCGCCGCTCCCCAAGGGGTTTACGAGCAGTACTTC. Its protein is CASSAAPQGVYEQYF.

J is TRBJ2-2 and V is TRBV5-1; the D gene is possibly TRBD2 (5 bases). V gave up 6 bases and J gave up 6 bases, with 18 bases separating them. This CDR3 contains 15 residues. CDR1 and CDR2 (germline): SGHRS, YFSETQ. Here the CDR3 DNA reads TGCGCCAGCACCGAGGGCCCGGTTTTCGCCGGGGAGCTGTTTTTT. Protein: CASTEGPVFAGELFF.

The CDR3 DNA sequence: TGTGCCAGCACCCCGGCAGGGTCTAACTATGGCTACACCTTC. Protein: CASTPAGSNYGYTF. The chain has TRBV27 and TRBJ1-2, with a possible D match to TRBD1 (5 bases). Germline assignment: CDR1 MNHEY and CDR2 SMNVEV (reference sequence). This CDR3 is 14 amino acids long. Deletions cut 7 bases from V and 0 bases from J, with 12 bases between.

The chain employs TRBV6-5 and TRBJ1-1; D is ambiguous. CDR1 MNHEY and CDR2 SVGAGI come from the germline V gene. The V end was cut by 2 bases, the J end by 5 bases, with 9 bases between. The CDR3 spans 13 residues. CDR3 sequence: CASSYLTRTEAFF. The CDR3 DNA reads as TGTGCCAGCAGTTACCTGACACGGACTGAAGCTTTCTTT.

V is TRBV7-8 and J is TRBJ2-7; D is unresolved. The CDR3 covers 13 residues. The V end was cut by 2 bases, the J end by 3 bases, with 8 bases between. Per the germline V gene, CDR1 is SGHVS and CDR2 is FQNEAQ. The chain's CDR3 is CASSLSRSYEQYF. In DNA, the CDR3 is TGTGCCAGCAGCTTATCACGGAGCTACGAGCAGTACTTC. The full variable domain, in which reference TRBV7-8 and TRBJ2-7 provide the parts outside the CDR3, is GAGVSQSPRYKVAKRGQDVALRCDPISGHVSLFWYQQALGQGPEFLTYFQNEAQLDKSGLPSDRFFAERPEGSVSTLKIQRTQQEDSAVYLCASSLSRSYEQYFGPGTRLTVT.

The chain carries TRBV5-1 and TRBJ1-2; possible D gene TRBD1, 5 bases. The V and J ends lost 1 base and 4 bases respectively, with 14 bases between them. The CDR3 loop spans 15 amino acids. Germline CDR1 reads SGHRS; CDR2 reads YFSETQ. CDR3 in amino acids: CASSLLQGLAYGYTF. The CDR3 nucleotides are TGCGCCAGCAGCTTGTTGCAGGGTTTGGCCTATGGCTACACCTTC.

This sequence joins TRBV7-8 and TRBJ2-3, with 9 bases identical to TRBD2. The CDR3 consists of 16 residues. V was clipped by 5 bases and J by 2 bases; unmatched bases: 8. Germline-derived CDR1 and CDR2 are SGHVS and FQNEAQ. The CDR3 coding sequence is TGTGCCAGCAGCCGCTCTGGGACTAGCAACACAGATACGCAGTATTTT. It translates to CASSRSGTSNTDTQYF.

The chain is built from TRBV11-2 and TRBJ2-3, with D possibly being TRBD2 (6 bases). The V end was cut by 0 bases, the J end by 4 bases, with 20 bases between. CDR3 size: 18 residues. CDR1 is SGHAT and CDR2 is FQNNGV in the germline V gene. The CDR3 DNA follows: TGTGCCAGCAGCTTAGAAGGGCTAGCGCGCCTAGCCCCAGATACGCAGTATTTT. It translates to CASSLEGLARLAPDTQYF.

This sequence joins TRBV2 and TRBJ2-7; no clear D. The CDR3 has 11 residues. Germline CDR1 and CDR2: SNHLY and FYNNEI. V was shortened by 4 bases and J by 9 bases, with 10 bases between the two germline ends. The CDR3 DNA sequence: TGTGCCAGCAGTGTACCTCAGCGGCAGTACTTC. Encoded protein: CASSVPQRQYF.

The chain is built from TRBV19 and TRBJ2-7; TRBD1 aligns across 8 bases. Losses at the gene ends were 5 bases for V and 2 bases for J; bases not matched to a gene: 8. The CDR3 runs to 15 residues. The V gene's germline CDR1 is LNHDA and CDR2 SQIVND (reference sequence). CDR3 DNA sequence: TGTGCCAGTAGTTCTAAAGGGACAGGAACCTACGAGCAGTACTTC. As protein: CASSSKGTGTYEQYF.

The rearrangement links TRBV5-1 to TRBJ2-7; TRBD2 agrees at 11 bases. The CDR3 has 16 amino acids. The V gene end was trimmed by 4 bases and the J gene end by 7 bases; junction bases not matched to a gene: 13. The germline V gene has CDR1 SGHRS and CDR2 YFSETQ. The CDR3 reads CASSLLSGRAYGEQYF. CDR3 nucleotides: TGCGCCAGCAGCCTTCTTAGCGGGAGGGCCTATGGGGAGCAGTACTTC.

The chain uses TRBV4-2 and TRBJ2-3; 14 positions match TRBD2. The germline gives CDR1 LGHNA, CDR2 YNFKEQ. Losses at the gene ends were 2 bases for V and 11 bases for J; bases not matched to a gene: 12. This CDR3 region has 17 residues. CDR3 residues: CASSQPTGTSGRGRQYF. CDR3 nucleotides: TGTGCCAGCAGCCAACCCACCGGGACTAGCGGGAGAGGGCGGCAGTATTTT.

CDR3 amino acids: CASSPPRTGNTIYF. The CDR3, as DNA: TGTGCCAGCTCACCCCCCAGGACTGGAAACACCATATATTTT. The gene calls are TRBV18 and TRBJ1-3; D uncertain. The CDR3 is 14 amino acids. From germline, CDR1 is KGHSH and CDR2 LQKENI. V was trimmed by 3 bases and J by 2 bases, leaving 8 bases between them.

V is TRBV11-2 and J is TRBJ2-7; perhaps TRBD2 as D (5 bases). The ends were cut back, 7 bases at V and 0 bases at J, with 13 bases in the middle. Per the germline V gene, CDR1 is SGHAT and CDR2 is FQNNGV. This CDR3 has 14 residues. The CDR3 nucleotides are TGTGCCAGCACCTCCGACTATCTCTCCTACGAGCAGTACTTC. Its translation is CASTSDYLSYEQYF. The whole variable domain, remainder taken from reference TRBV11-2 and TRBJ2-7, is EAGVAQSPRYKIIEKRQSVAFWCNPISGHATLYWYQQILGQGPKLLIQFQNNGVVDDSQLPKDRFSAERLKGVDSTLKIQPAKLEDSAVYLCASTSDYLSYEQYFGPGTRLTVT.

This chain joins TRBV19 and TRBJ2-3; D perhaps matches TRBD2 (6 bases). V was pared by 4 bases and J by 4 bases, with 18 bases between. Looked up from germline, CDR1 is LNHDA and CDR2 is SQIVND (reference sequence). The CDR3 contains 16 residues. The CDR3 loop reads CASSTRGGYRPDTQYF. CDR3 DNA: TGTGCCAGTAGTACCCGGGGAGGATACCGCCCAGATACGCAGTATTTT.

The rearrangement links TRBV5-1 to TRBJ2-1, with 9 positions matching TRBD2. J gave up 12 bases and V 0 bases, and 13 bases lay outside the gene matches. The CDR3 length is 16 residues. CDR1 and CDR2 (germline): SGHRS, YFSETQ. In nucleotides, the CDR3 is TGCGCCAGCAGCTTGGAGGCGGGGACTAGCCCCTTAGGGCAGTTCTTC. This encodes CASSLEAGTSPLGQFF.

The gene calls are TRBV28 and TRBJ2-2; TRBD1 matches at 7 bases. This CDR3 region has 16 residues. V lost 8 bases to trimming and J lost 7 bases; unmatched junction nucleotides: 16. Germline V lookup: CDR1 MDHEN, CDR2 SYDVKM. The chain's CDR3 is CASVPREGARNGELFF. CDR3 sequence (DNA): TGTGCCAGCGTGCCCCGAGAGGGGGCTCGGAACGGGGAGCTGTTTTTT.

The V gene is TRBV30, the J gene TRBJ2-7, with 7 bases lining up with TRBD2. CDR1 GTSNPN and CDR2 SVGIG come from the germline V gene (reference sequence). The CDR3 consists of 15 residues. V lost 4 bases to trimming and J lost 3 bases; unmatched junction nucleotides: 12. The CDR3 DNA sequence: TGTGCCTGGACCGAAGGGAGGGGCTGGGGCTACGAGCAGTACTTC. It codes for CAWTEGRGWGYEQYF.

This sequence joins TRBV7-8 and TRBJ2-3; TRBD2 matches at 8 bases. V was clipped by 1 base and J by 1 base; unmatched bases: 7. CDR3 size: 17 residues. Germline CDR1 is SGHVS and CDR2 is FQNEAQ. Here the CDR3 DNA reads TGTGCCAGCAGCTTAGGTAGCGGGGTAAGGGGCACAGATACGCAGTATTTT. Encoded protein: CASSLGSGVRGTDTQYF. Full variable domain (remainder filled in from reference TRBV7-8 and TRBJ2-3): GAGVSQSPRYKVAKRGQDVALRCDPISGHVSLFWYQQALGQGPEFLTYFQNEAQLDKSGLPSDRFFAERPEGSVSTLKIQRTQQEDSAVYLCASSLGSGVRGTDTQYFGPGTRLTVL.

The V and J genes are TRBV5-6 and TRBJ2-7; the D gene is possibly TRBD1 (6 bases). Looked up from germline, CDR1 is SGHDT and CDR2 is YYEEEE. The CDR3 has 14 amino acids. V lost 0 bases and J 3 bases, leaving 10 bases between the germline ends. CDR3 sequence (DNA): TGTGCCAGCAGCTTGGGGACAGACCTCTACGAGCAGTACTTC. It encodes CASSLGTDLYEQYF.

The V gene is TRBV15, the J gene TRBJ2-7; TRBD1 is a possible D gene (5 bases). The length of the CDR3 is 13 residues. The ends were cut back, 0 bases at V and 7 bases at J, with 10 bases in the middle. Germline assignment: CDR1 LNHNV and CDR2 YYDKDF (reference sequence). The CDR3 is CATSRDPHREQYF. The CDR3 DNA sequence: TGTGCCACCAGCAGAGATCCCCACAGGGAGCAGTACTTC.

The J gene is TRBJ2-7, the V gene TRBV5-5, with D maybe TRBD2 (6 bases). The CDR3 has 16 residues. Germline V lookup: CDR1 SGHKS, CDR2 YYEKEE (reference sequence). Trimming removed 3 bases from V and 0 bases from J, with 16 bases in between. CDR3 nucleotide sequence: TGTGCCAGCAGCTGGGGACTTGCTGCGATCTCCTACGAGCAGTACTTC. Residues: CASSWGLAAISYEQYF. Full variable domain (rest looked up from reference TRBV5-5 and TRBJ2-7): DAGVTQSPTHLIKTRGQQVTLRCSPISGHKSVSWYQQVLGQGPQFIFQYYEKEERGRGNFPDRFSARQFPNYSSELNVNALLLGDSALYLCASSWGLAAISYEQYFGPGTRLTVT.

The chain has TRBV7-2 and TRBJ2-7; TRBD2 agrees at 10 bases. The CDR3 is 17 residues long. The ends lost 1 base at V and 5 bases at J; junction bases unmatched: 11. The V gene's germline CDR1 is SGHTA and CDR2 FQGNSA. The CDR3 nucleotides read TGTGCCAGCAGCTTAGTTTTCCTAGCGGGAGAGGTGGACGAGCAGTACTTC. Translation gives CASSLVFLAGEVDEQYF.

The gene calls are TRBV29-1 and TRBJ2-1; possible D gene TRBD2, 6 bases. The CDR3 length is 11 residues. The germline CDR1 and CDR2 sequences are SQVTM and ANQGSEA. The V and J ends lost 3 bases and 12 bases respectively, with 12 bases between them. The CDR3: CSVETSTGQFF. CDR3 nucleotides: TGCAGCGTTGAGACTAGTACTGGGCAGTTCTTC.

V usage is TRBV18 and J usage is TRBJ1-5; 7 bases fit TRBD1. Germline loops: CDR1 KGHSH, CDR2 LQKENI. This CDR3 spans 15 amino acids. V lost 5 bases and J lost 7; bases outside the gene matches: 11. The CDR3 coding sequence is TGTGCCAGCTCAACAAGACAGGGTTCAGCCCAGCCCCAGCATTTT. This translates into CASSTRQGSAQPQHF.

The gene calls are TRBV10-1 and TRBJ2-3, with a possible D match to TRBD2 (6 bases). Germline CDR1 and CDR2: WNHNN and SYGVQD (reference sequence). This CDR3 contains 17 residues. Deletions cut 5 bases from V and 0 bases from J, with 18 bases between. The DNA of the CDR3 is TGCGCCAGCAGTCTGTATACAGGAGGGGAGAGCACAGATACGCAGTATTTT. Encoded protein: CASSLYTGGESTDTQYF.